These 11 T cell receptor beta chains were all obtained from the same sample, sequenced in a study of T cell responses to AZD1222 COVID-19 vaccine. Data came from immunoSEQ multiplex PCR; TCRdb stores just in-frame clones and leaves some out. The table has some 80,000 clones, approximately 90% seen once; the top ten hold 5.7%. The source material was peripheral blood, sampled on day 0 of AZD1222 vaccination. These receptors came from an adult in good health.

The genes are TRBV6-5 and TRBJ1-1; 12 bases map to TRBD1. The CDR3 contains 15 residues. The V and J ends lost 6 bases and 5 bases, in that order; junction bases with no gene match: 7. The germline CDR1 and CDR2 sequences are MNHEY and SVGAGI. CDR3 in amino acids: CASSPGQGARTEAFF. CDR3 DNA sequence: TGTGCCAGCAGCCCGGGACAGGGGGCGAGAACTGAAGCTTTCTTT.

The rearrangement uses TRBV11-2 and TRBJ1-3; D unresolved. The CDR3 totals 14 residues. Deletions cut 5 bases from V and 4 bases from J, with 12 bases between. Germline V gene lookup returns CDR1 SGHAT and CDR2 FQNNGV. The CDR3 DNA follows: TGTGCCAGCAGCCAAGCGGTCTACGGAAACACCATATATTTT. Residues: CASSQAVYGNTIYF.

The rearrangement links TRBV6-5 to TRBJ2-7; possible D gene TRBD1, 5 bases. V was clipped by 6 bases and J by 3 bases, with 18 bases between them. The germline CDR1 and CDR2 sequences are MNHEY and SVGAGI. The CDR3 runs to 15 residues. Written as DNA, the CDR3 is TGTGCCAGCAGAGACGCAGGGTATTCGAACTACGAGCAGTACTTC. It translates to CASRDAGYSNYEQYF.

This clone was counted only a few times. The rearrangement uses TRBV18 and TRBJ1-5, with D uncertain. The germline CDR1 and CDR2 sequences are KGHSH and LQKENI. The CDR3 is made up of 13 amino acids. Deletions cut 3 bases from V and 7 bases from J, with 10 bases between. CDR3 loop: CASSPNKRQPQHF. The CDR3 DNA follows: TGTGCCAGCTCACCTAATAAGAGGCAGCCCCAGCATTTT.

The J gene is TRBJ2-7, the V gene TRBV6-5; 10 positions agree with TRBD1. The CDR3 totals 14 residues. V lost 11 bases to trimming and J lost 4 bases; unmatched junction nucleotides: 11. CDR1 and CDR2 (germline): MNHEY, SVGAGI. The CDR3 is CACSGTGVTYEQYF. The CDR3 DNA follows: TGTGCCTGCTCCGGGACAGGGGTTACATACGAGCAGTACTTC.

This chain joins TRBV6-5 and TRBJ1-5, with TRBD1 matching over 7 bases. Trimming cost V 3 bases and J 4 bases; bases outside gene matches: 9. This CDR3 contains 16 residues. Germline V lookup: CDR1 MNHEY, CDR2 SVGAGI. CDR3 protein: CASSYSGTQGNQPQHF. CDR3 coding DNA: TGTGCCAGCAGTTATTCCGGGACACAGGGGAATCAGCCCCAGCATTTT.

This clone was detected a few times. The chain employs TRBV30 and TRBJ1-4; TRBD1 is a possible D gene (5 bases). The CDR3 is made up of 15 amino acids. The germline V gene has CDR1 GTSNPN and CDR2 SVGIG (reference sequence). The germline V and J ends were trimmed by 5 bases and 8 bases, with 21 bases remaining between them. The CDR3: CAWAPGGYEEEKLFF. Here the CDR3 DNA reads TGTGCCTGGGCCCCTGGGGGATATGAGGAGGAAAAACTGTTTTTT.

The chain joins TRBV5-1 to TRBJ1-5; D is unclear. Trimming took off 4 bases at V and 0 bases at J, with 5 bases between the two ends. The length of the CDR3 is 13 residues. Germline CDR1 reads SGHRS; CDR2 reads YFSETQ. DNA for the CDR3: TGCGCCAGCAGCCGGTATAGCAATCAGCCCCAGCATTTT. Translation: CASSRYSNQPQHF. The full variable domain, rest sourced from reference TRBV5-1 and TRBJ1-5, is KAGVTQTPRYLIKTRGQQVTLSCSPISGHRSVSWYQQTPGQGLQFLFEYFSETQRNKGNFPGRFSGRQFSNSRSEMNVSTLELGDSALYLCASSRYSNQPQHFGDGTRLSIL.

The rearrangement links TRBV11-2 to TRBJ2-7; no reliable D call. Trimming cost V 3 bases and J 3 bases, with 9 bases left between them. The CDR3 contains 13 residues. The germline V gene encodes CDR1 SGHAT and CDR2 FQNNGV. CDR3 bases: TGTGCCAGCAGCTTCAGCGAGCGCTACGAGCAGTACTTC. Amino acids: CASSFSERYEQYF.

The chain recombines TRBV5-4 with TRBJ1-2; TRBD1 agrees at 12 bases. With V trimmed by 5 bases and J by 4 bases, 3 bases remained unmatched. The CDR3 loop spans 14 amino acids. In germline, CDR1 is SGHNT, CDR2 YYREEE (reference sequence). The DNA of the CDR3 is TGTGCCAGCAGTGGGACAGGGGGCGGCTATGGCTACACCTTC. Translation gives CASSGTGGGYGYTF.

The V call is TRBV27, the J call TRBJ2-3, with 8 bases identical to TRBD2. CDR1 and CDR2 from the germline V gene are MNHEY and SMNVEV (reference sequence). V lost 8 bases and J lost 6; bases outside the gene matches: 13. The CDR3 has 15 residues. The CDR3 region is CASAGAGALRDTQYF. The CDR3 DNA reads TGTGCCAGCGCAGGAGCGGGGGCCCTGAGGGATACGCAGTATTTT.